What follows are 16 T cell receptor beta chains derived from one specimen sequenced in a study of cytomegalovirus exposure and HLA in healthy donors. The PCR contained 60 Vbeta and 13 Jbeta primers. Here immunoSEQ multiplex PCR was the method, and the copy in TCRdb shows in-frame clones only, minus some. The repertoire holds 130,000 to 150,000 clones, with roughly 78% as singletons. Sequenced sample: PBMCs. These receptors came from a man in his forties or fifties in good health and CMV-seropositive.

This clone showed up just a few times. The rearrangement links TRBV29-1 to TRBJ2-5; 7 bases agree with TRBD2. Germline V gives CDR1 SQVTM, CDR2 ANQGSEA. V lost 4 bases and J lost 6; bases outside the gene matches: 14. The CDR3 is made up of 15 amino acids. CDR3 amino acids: CSVGLRLAGEKTQYF. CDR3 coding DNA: TGCAGCGTTGGATTAAGGTTGGCGGGAGAGAAGACCCAGTACTTC.

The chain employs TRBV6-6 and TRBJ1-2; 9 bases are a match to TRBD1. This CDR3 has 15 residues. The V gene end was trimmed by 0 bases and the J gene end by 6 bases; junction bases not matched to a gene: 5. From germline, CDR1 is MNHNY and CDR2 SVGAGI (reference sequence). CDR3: CASSYSRRQGDGYTF. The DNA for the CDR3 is TGTGCCAGCAGTTACTCCCGGCGACAGGGGGATGGCTACACCTTC.

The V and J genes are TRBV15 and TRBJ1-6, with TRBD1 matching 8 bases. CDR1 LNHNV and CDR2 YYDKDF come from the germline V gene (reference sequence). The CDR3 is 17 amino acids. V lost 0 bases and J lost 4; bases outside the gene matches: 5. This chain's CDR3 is CATSRDLDRGYNSPLHF. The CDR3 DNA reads TGTGCCACCAGCAGAGATCTCGACAGGGGATATAATTCACCCCTCCACTTT. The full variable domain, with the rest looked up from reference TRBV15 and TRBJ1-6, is DAMVIQNPRYQVTQFGKPVTLSCSQTLNHNVMYWYQQKSSQAPKLLFHYYDKDFNNEADTPDNFQSRRPNTSFCFLDIRSPGLGDTAMYLCATSRDLDRGYNSPLHFGNGTRLTVT.

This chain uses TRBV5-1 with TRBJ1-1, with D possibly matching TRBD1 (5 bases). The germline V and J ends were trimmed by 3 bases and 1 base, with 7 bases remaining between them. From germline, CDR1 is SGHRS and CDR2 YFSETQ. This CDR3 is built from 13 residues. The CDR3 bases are TGCGCCAGCAGCTATGGACAGAACACTGAAGCTTTCTTT. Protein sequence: CASSYGQNTEAFF.

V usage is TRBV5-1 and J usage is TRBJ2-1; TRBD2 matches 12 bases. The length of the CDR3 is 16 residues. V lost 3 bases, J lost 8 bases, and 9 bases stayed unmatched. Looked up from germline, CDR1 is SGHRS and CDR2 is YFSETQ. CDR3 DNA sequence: TGCGCCAGCAGCTCCCCGACTAGCGGGAGTCGGGATGAGCAGTTCTTC. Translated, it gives CASSSPTSGSRDEQFF.

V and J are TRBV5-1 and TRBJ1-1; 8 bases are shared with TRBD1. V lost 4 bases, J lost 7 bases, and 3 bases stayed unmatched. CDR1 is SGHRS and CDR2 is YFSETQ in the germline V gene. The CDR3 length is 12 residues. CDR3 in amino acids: CASSGTGNEAFF. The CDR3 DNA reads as TGCGCCAGCAGCGGGACAGGAAATGAAGCTTTCTTT.

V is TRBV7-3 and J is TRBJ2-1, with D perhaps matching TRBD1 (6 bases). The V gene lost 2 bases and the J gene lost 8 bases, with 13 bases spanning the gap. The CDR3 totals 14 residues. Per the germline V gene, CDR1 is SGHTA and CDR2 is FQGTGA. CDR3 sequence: CASSLGGAVDEQFF. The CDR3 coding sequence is TGTGCCAGCAGCTTAGGGGGCGCAGTCGATGAGCAGTTCTTC.

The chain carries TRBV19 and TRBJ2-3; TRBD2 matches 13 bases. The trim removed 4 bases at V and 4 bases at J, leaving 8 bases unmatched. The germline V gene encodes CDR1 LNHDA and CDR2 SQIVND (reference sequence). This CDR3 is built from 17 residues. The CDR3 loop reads CASSTATSGRPSDTQYF. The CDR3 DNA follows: TGTGCCAGTAGTACCGCGACTAGCGGGAGGCCGTCAGATACGCAGTATTTT.

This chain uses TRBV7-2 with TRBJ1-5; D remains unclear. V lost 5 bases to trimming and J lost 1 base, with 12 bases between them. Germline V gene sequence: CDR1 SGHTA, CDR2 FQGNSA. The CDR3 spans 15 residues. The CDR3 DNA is TGTGCCAGCAGCCCCGCCCGGGGAAGCAATCAGCCCCAGCATTTT. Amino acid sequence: CASSPARGSNQPQHF.

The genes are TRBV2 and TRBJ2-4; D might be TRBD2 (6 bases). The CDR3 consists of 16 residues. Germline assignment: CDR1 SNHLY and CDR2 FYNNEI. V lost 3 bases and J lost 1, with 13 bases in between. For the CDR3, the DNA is TGTGCCAGCAGTGATCGAGGAGGGAGTGCCAAAAACATTCAGTACTTC. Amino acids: CASSDRGGSAKNIQYF.

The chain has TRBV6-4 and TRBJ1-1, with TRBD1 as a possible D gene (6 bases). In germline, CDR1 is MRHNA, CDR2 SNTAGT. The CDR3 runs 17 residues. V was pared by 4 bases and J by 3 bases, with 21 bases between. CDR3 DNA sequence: TGTGCCAGCAGTGGGGGAGGGACTCTACGGGGGCACACTGAAGCTTTCTTT. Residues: CASSGGGTLRGHTEAFF.

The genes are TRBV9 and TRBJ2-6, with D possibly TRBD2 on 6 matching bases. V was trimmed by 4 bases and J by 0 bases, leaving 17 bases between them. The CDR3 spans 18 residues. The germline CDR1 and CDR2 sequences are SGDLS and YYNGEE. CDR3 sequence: CASSTLSGTHSGANVLTF. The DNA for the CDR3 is TGTGCCAGCAGCACCCTATCCGGGACTCACTCTGGGGCCAACGTCCTGACTTTC.

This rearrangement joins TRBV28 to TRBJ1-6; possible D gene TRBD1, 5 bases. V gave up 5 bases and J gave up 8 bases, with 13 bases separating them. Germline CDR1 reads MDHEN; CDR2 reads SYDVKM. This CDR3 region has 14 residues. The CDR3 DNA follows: TGTGCCAGCAGTCCGGGACTGCGCGATTCACCCCTCCACTTT. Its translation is CASSPGLRDSPLHF. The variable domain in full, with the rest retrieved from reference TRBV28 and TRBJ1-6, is DVKVTQSSRYLVKRTGEKVFLECVQDMDHENMFWYRQDPGLGLRLIYFSYDVKMKEKGDIPEGYSVSREKKERFSLILESASTNQTSMYLCASSPGLRDSPLHFGNGTRLTVT.

For the CDR3, the DNA is TGTGCCAGCAGTTCTTCACTAGCGGGAGACACAGATACGCAGTATTTT. Its translation: CASSSSLAGDTDTQYF. The J gene is TRBJ2-3, the V gene TRBV28; 11 bases align to TRBD2. This CDR3 comprises 16 residues. Germline V CDR1 and CDR2: MDHEN, SYDVKM. V shed 4 bases, J shed 2 bases, and the junction held 5 bases outside the gene matches.

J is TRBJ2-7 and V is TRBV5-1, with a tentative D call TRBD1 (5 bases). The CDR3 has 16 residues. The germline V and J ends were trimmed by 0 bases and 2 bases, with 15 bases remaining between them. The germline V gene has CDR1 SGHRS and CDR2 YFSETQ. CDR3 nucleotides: TGCGCCAGCAGCTTGGCCTCTTGGGGCCTTACCTACGAGCAGTACTTC. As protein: CASSLASWGLTYEQYF.

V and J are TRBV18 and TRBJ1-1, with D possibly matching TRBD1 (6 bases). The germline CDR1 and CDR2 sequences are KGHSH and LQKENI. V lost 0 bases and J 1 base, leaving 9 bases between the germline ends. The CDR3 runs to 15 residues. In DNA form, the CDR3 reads TGTGCCAGCTCACCACCTACAGGGCCGAACACTGAAGCTTTCTTT. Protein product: CASSPPTGPNTEAFF.